This record looks at one T cell receptor (beta chain) sequence and its context. The sample holds other DNA sequences that translate to the same CDR3. Negatively enriched CD4+ T cells were divided by CD45RA into naive and memory. The sample comes from a study of shared clonotypes between healthy human individuals. V lost 5 bases to trimming and J lost 4 bases, with 9 bases between them. The CDR3 runs 13 residues. The germline CDR1 and CDR2 sequences are LNHDA and SQIVND (reference sequence). TCRdb's copy holds only in-frame clones and misses some; the assay was immunoSEQ multiplex PCR. The data show 950,000 to 1,100,000 clones, with around three quarters seen just once and roughly 0.65% held by the top ten.

This TCR came from a man between 18 and 29 years old in good health. Some clones in this sample may be carry-over from other donors' samples. The V gene is TRBV19, the J gene TRBJ2-1; D remains ambiguous. The source material was memory CD4+ T cells from PBMCs. Stated subset: CD45RA-negative fraction. The CDR3, as DNA: TGTGCCAGTAGTTATGGCAGTTACAATGAGCAGTTCTTC. The encoded protein is CASSYGSYNEQFF. Drawing the rest from reference TRBV19 and TRBJ2-1, the complete variable domain is DGGITQSPKYLFRKEGQNVTLSCEQNLNHDAMYWYRQDPGQGLRLIYYSQIVNDFQKGDIAEGYSVSREKKESFPLTVTSAQKNPTAFYLCASSYGSYNEQFFGPGTRLTVL.